These T cell receptor beta chains were read from a single sample in a study of blood T cell repertoires in COVID-19. Sequencing was performed with immunoSEQ multiplex PCR; in TCRdb, only in-frame clones are kept and a portion is missing. Here the sample spans 75,000 or so clones, 65% to 85% being singletons. The source material was peripheral blood. The receptor source for this set is a man aged 55 to 69 with active or convalescent COVID-19. Each CDR3 is given with its conserved first and last residue. Fields, in order: V gene, clone size, D gene, J gene, CDR3 DNA, CDR3 protein. A D gene is named only where the DNA matches it firmly. Where a row states a size, it is once, few, many or the class of an expanded clone; other rows omit it.

v_gene: TRBV9; abundance: -; d_gene: -; j_gene: TRBJ2-7; CDR3nt: TGTGCCAGCAGCGTAGCTGGGGGCGGAGAGCAGTACTTC; CDR3aa: CASSVAGGGEQYF
v_gene: TRBV12-5; abundance: -; d_gene: -; j_gene: TRBJ1-1; CDR3nt: TGTGCTAGTGGTTCAGGGGTAATGAACACTGAAGCTTTCTTT; CDR3aa: CASGSGVMNTEAFF
v_gene: TRBV7-2; abundance: -; d_gene: TRBD1; j_gene: TRBJ2-7; CDR3nt: TGTGCCAGCAGCTTAGAGACAGGGTTCAACGAGCAGTACTTC; CDR3aa: CASSLETGFNEQYF
v_gene: TRBV20-1; abundance: -; d_gene: -; j_gene: TRBJ1-2; CDR3nt: TGCAGTGCCCGGACAGACTATGGCTACACCTTC; CDR3aa: CSARTDYGYTF
v_gene: TRBV5-4; abundance: -; d_gene: -; j_gene: TRBJ1-2; CDR3nt: TGTGCCAGCAGCTTGGGGGGGGGACGAGGGACCTATGGCTACACCTTC; CDR3aa: CASSLGGGRGTYGYTF
v_gene: TRBV11-3; abundance: -; d_gene: TRBD1; j_gene: TRBJ2-7; CDR3nt: TGTGCCAGCAGCTCAGGACAGGGAAGTTCATACGAGCAGTACTTC; CDR3aa: CASSSGQGSSYEQYF
v_gene: TRBV6-5; abundance: -; d_gene: -; j_gene: TRBJ1-4; CDR3nt: TGTGCCAGCAGCCTCAGGGGAACTAATGAAAAACTGTTTTTT; CDR3aa: CASSLRGTNEKLFF
v_gene: TRBV7-2; abundance: -; d_gene: -; j_gene: TRBJ1-2; CDR3nt: TGTGCCAGCAGCCGACAGAACTATGGCTACACCTTC; CDR3aa: CASSRQNYGYTF
v_gene: TRBV9; abundance: -; d_gene: -; j_gene: TRBJ2-1; CDR3nt: TGTGCCAGCAGCGTCGGGACTCTCTCCTACAATGAGCAGTTCTTC; CDR3aa: CASSVGTLSYNEQFF
v_gene: TRBV7-9; abundance: -; d_gene: TRBD1; j_gene: TRBJ2-1; CDR3nt: TGTGCCAGCAGCTTCCCTTTTACAGGGGGAGGTAATGAGCAGTTCTTC; CDR3aa: CASSFPFTGGGNEQFF
v_gene: TRBV3-1/TRBV3-2; abundance: -; d_gene: TRBD2; j_gene: TRBJ2-1; CDR3nt: TGTGCCAGCAGCCAATTTAGCGGGGGGGACAATGAGCAGTTCTTC; CDR3aa: CASSQFSGGDNEQFF
v_gene: TRBV7-2; abundance: -; d_gene: -; j_gene: TRBJ2-3; CDR3nt: TGTGCCAGCAGCAACCAGGGGAACGGTCCAGATACGCAGTATTTT; CDR3aa: CASSNQGNGPDTQYF
v_gene: TRBV11-2; abundance: -; d_gene: TRBD2; j_gene: TRBJ2-5; CDR3nt: TGTGCCAGCAGCTTAGGGCTAGCGGGGGCCGAGACCCAGTACTTC; CDR3aa: CASSLGLAGAETQYF
v_gene: TRBV2; abundance: -; d_gene: -; j_gene: TRBJ1-4; CDR3nt: TGTGCCAGCAGTGCGGCAGGGGTGTCTAATGAAAAACTGTTTTTT; CDR3aa: CASSAAGVSNEKLFF
v_gene: TRBV9; abundance: -; d_gene: TRBD1; j_gene: TRBJ2-5; CDR3nt: TGTGCCAGCAGCGTAGACCAGGGGGCGCTGGAGACCCAGTACTTC; CDR3aa: CASSVDQGALETQYF
v_gene: TRBV7-2; abundance: -; d_gene: TRBD1; j_gene: TRBJ2-1; CDR3nt: TGTGCCAGCAGCTTCCGCGGACAGGGGCCACCCAGGGGCAATGAGCAGTTCTTC; CDR3aa: CASSFRGQGPPRGNEQFF
v_gene: TRBV10-1; abundance: few; d_gene: -; j_gene: TRBJ2-3; CDR3nt: TGCGCCAGGGGGGCCGAGGAATTTTACACAGATACGCAGTATTTT; CDR3aa: CARGAEEFYTDTQYF
v_gene: TRBV4-3; abundance: -; d_gene: TRBD2; j_gene: TRBJ2-5; CDR3nt: TGCGCCAGCAGCCGCGGTCTGGGTAGCGGGGACCAAGAGACCCAGTACTTC; CDR3aa: CASSRGLGSGDQETQYF
v_gene: TRBV3-1/TRBV3-2; abundance: -; d_gene: TRBD1; j_gene: TRBJ2-6; CDR3nt: TGTGCCAGCAGCCAAGGGACAGGGGGATCTGGGGCCAACGTCCTGACTTTC; CDR3aa: CASSQGTGGSGANVLTF
v_gene: TRBV7-2; abundance: once; d_gene: -; j_gene: TRBJ1-3; CDR3nt: TGTGCCAGCAGCTTAGCCCCAGGGAATGGAAACACCATATATTTT; CDR3aa: CASSLAPGNGNTIYF
v_gene: TRBV5-1; abundance: -; d_gene: -; j_gene: TRBJ2-2; CDR3nt: TGCGCCAGCAGCCGGGTGACTACGAACACCGGGGAGCTGTTTTTT; CDR3aa: CASSRVTTNTGELFF
v_gene: TRBV20-1; abundance: -; d_gene: TRBD1; j_gene: TRBJ1-2; CDR3nt: TGCAGTGCTAGTGTACCAGGGGGCGCAAGGGGCTACACCTTC; CDR3aa: CSASVPGGARGYTF
v_gene: TRBV25-1; abundance: -; d_gene: -; j_gene: TRBJ1-2; CDR3nt: TGTGCCAGCAGTGAATTGCCCCGATCGGGGAGCAACTATGGCTACACCTTC; CDR3aa: CASSELPRSGSNYGYTF
v_gene: TRBV6-6; abundance: -; d_gene: TRBD2; j_gene: TRBJ2-2; CDR3nt: TGTGCCAGCAGTCCCTCCAACCAACTAGCGGGGCCCAACACCGGGGAGCTGTTTTTT; CDR3aa: CASSPSNQLAGPNTGELFF
v_gene: TRBV4-3; abundance: once; d_gene: TRBD1; j_gene: TRBJ2-6; CDR3nt: TGCGCCAGCGGGGACAGTAACCCTCTCTCTGGGGCCAACGTCCTGACTTTC; CDR3aa: CASGDSNPLSGANVLTF
v_gene: TRBV3-1/TRBV3-2; abundance: -; d_gene: -; j_gene: TRBJ2-1; CDR3nt: TGTGCCAGCAGCCAAGGGGGCGCATACAATGAGCAGTTCTTC; CDR3aa: CASSQGGAYNEQFF
v_gene: TRBV2; abundance: -; d_gene: -; j_gene: TRBJ2-5; CDR3nt: TGTGCCAGCACCTCCAGGGAGACCCAGTACTTC; CDR3aa: CASTSRETQYF
v_gene: TRBV27; abundance: -; d_gene: -; j_gene: TRBJ1-2; CDR3nt: TGTGCCAGCAGTTTAGCAGGGAACTATGGCTACACCTTC; CDR3aa: CASSLAGNYGYTF
v_gene: TRBV6-4; abundance: -; d_gene: -; j_gene: TRBJ1-2; CDR3nt: TGTGCCAGCAGTCCCCAGGGAGGGGACTATGGCTACACCTTC; CDR3aa: CASSPQGGDYGYTF